This T cell receptor (beta chain) is from a study of T cells in women clearing cervical HPV infection. Study in general: HLA type stays a possible confounder, typing being limited.

CDR1 and CDR2 (germline): GTSNPN, SVGIG (reference sequence). This CDR3 is 13 amino acids long. Trimming removed 4 bases at V and 6 bases at J, with 15 bases between. Of note for this clone: The read ends 3 residues shy of where the CDR3 ends; the end is completed using the germline J gene.

Only in-frame clones appear in the TCRdb table, and some are missing; sequencing was by immunoSEQ multiplex PCR. This table holds 23,000 or so clones. The sequencing input was blood buffy coat. The J gene is TRBJ1-2, the V gene TRBV30, with D uncertain. The TCR originated in a woman between 18 and 69 years old with a cervical HPV16 infection that either progressed to CIN3+ or cleared (not recorded which). CDR3 region: CAWIVPGIHGYTF. CDR3 DNA, as far as it was read: TGTGCCTGGATCGTGCCGGGGATCCATGGC.